These T cell receptor beta chains were read from a single sample in a study of post-analysis software for immune sequencing data. TCRdb processed the PCR reads anew with MiXCR; each CDR3 protein has one entry. Here the sample spans 350,000 to 500,000 distinct CDR3 sequences, less than 40% being singletons. Sequenced sample: blood. The receptors were sampled from a girl aged 2 to 9 with multiple sclerosis. The CDR3 runs from the conserved cysteine through the conserved F or W. The D gene is left open where the match is weak. Expanded clones are given a class, and other clones once, few, many or no size at all.

size | J | D | V | DNA | CDR3
- | TRBJ2-7 | TRBD2 | TRBV20-1 | TGCAGTGCTAGGACCGCTACTAGCGGTAATTCCTACGAGCAGTACTTC | CSARTATSGNSYEQYF
few | TRBJ2-3 | - | TRBV18 | TGTGCCAGCTCACCAGAGTATCTTGCCACAGATACGCAGTATTTT | CASSPEYLATDTQYF
- | TRBJ1-6 | - | TRBV6-5 | TGTGCCAGCAGTTACGAGCCTAGGAATTCACCCCTCCACTTT | CASSYEPRNSPLHF
- | TRBJ2-7 | TRBD2 | TRBV5-6 | TGTGCCAGCAGCCCTCCGGGACTAGCAACTGTAACTTACTACGAGCAGTACTTC | CASSPPGLATVTYYEQYF
- | TRBJ2-7 | TRBD1 | TRBV19 | TGTGCCAGTAGTGTCCTAGGGACAGGGGGCTTCTACGAGCAGTACTTC | CASSVLGTGGFYEQYF
- | TRBJ1-2 | - | TRBV12-3/TRBV12-4 | TGTGCCAGCAGCCGCCGGGGTGTCGGTGGGGGTGGCTACACCTTC | CASSRRGVGGGGYTF
- | TRBJ2-7 | TRBD1 | TRBV18 | TGTGCCAGCTCAATCGGGACAGGGAATGGCGAGCAGTACTTC | CASSIGTGNGEQYF
- | TRBJ2-1 | TRBD2 | TRBV28 | TGTGCCAGCAGTTCGAGCGGGGCCCCACGTAGGAATGAGCAGTTCTTC | CASSSSGAPRRNEQFF
- | TRBJ1-2 | - | TRBV4-1 | TGCGCCAGCAGCTTAGGTGGGGGTCCAAGACTTCATGGCTACACCTTC | CASSLGGGPRLHGYTF
- | TRBJ1-6 | - | TRBV3-1 | TGTGCCAGCAGCCAAGATTCAGATTCACCCCTCCACTTT | CASSQDSDSPLHF
once | TRBJ1-2 | - | TRBV29-1 | TGCAGCGTTGATAGCGGGGGCTATGGCTACACCTTC | CSVDSGGYGYTF
- | TRBJ2-3 | - | TRBV29-1 | TGCAGCGTTGAAGATGTGGGGCAGGGAGTAGATACGCAGTATTTT | CSVEDVGQGVDTQYF
- | TRBJ1-2 | - | TRBV7-6 | TGTGCCAGCAGTAAGACAGGCGGTGATGGCTACACCTTC | CASSKTGGDGYTF
many | TRBJ2-5 | - | TRBV7-2 | TGTGCCAGCAGCTTAGCTAGCGGAGAGACCCAGTACTTC | CASSLASGETQYF
few | TRBJ2-3 | TRBD2 | TRBV18 | TGTGCCAGCTCACCCGGCCTAGCGGAAACAGATACGCAGTATTTT | CASSPGLAETDTQYF
- | TRBJ2-5 | - | TRBV28 | TGTGCCAGCAACTTCAACGGGCTCCAAGAGACCCAGTACTTC | CASNFNGLQETQYF
- | TRBJ2-7 | TRBD1 | TRBV28 | TGTGCCAGCAGGGTGGGCGACAGGGTACTTTTTGAGCAGTACTTC | CASRVGDRVLFEQYF
- | TRBJ2-1 | - | TRBV5-1 | TGCGCCAGCAGCTCGGCCTCCAGGGGCGAGCAGTTCTTC | CASSSASRGEQFF
few | TRBJ1-2 | - | TRBV6-5 | TGTGCCAGCAGTTACTCGAGACCAGAACTGGGCTATGGCTACACCTTC | CASSYSRPELGYGYTF
- | TRBJ1-2 | - | TRBV5-1 | TGCGCCAGCAGCTTTTTAGGGGCCAGCTCTAACTATGGCTACACCTTC | CASSFLGASSNYGYTF
few | TRBJ2-1 | TRBD1 | TRBV4-1 | TGCGCCAGCAGGAAACCGGGGACAGTTGGAAATGAGCAGTTCTTC | CASRKPGTVGNEQFF
few | TRBJ2-1 | TRBD2 | TRBV7-9 | TGTGCCAGCAGCTTAGGGAGACTAGCGGGTGACTCCTACAATGAGCAGTTCTTC | CASSLGRLAGDSYNEQFF
few | TRBJ2-5 | TRBD1 | TRBV5-1 | TGCGCCAGCAGCTTGGGGGACAGCCAAGAGACCCAGTACTTC | CASSLGDSQETQYF
once | TRBJ2-1 | TRBD2 | TRBV4-1 | TGCGCCAGCAGCCAAGTACTCGGGGGGGTTGGGCAGTTCTTC | CASSQVLGGVGQFF
few | TRBJ2-7 | TRBD2 | TRBV28 | TGTGCCAGCTCCACCTCTGGACTAGCGGGAGGTGAGCAGTACTTC | CASSTSGLAGGEQYF
- | TRBJ2-7 | TRBD1 | TRBV6-5 | TGTGCCAGCAAGAAACAGGGGGGCTACGAGCAGTACTTC | CASKKQGGYEQYF
few | TRBJ1-4 | - | TRBV5-5 | TGTGCCAGCAGCTTGACAGGGAAGGGGACAACTAATGAAAAACGGTTTTTT | CASSLTGKGTTNEKRFF
once | TRBJ2-1 | - | TRBV4-1 | TGCGCCAGCAGCCAAAGTAATGGGAGGTACAATGAGCAGTTCTTC | CASSQSNGRYNEQFF
few | TRBJ2-7 | TRBD1 | TRBV7-2 | TGTGCCAGCACCGGGAGACAGGGGCCGACCTACGAGCAGTACTTC | CASTGRQGPTYEQYF
few | TRBJ1-1 | - | TRBV6-5 | TGTGCCAGCAGTTACGTTTTTGACCTATCTAGGTCTGAAGCTTTCTTT | CASSYVFDLSRSEAFF
- | TRBJ1-2 | - | TRBV19 | TGTGCGAGTTGTAGGGTGGGCTATGGCTACACCTTC | CASCRVGYGYTF
few | TRBJ2-3 | - | TRBV27 | TGTGCCAGCAGCCTTATAGGGCGAGGTACAGATACGCAGTATTTT | CASSLIGRGTDTQYF